Listed below are T cell receptor beta chains from one sample, sequenced in a study of type 1 regulatory T cells. TCRdb fed the reads into MiXCR, producing one record per CDR3 protein. The repertoire holds 25,000 or so distinct CDR3 sequences, over 60% seen once, with roughly 15% in the top ten. For these receptors, no antigen is known. Source material: cultured T cells, either the whole culture or a sorted T cell fraction (not recorded which). The receptor set was obtained from a human donor in good health. Both conserved end residues are part of each CDR3. A D gene is named only where the DNA matches it firmly. Clone sizes are given selectively: once, few, many, or a class where the clone is expanded.

d_call j_call clone_size v_call cdr3_nt cdr3_aa
NA TRBJ1-6 NA TRBV7-2 TGTGCCAGCAGCTTACAGAGCTCCTATAATTCACCCCTCCACTTT CASSLQSSYNSPLHF
NA TRBJ2-3 NA TRBV7-2 TGTGCCAGCAGCCCATACCCCCCAGGGCTCGGAATCACAGATACGCAGTATTTT CASSPYPPGLGITDTQYF
NA TRBJ2-5 NA TRBV5-4 TGTGCCAGCAGCTTCTTGGGAGTGGAGACCCAGTACTTC CASSFLGVETQYF
NA TRBJ2-7 few TRBV20-1 TGCAGTGCTACTGGCAGGGGCTACGAGCAGTACTTC CSATGRGYEQYF
TRBD2 TRBJ2-3 few TRBV18 TGTGCCAGCTCACCCCTGGCGGGGGGGCACACAGATACGCAGTATTTT CASSPLAGGHTDTQYF
TRBD1 TRBJ2-3 NA TRBV11-2 TGTGCCAGCAGCTTAGACGGAGACAGGGCGCAGTATTTT CASSLDGDRAQYF
NA TRBJ2-5 NA TRBV10-3 TGTGCCATCTCCACGCAACAAGAGACCCAGTACTTC CAISTQQETQYF
TRBD1 TRBJ1-1 NA TRBV19 TGTGCCTCAAATGGGGGACAGTACACTGAAGCTTTCTTT CASNGGQYTEAFF
TRBD1 TRBJ1-5 NA TRBV29-1 TGCAGCGTTGAAAGGGAGGACAGGGGGGTCCAATCCTATCAGCCCCAGCATTTT CSVEREDRGVQSYQPQHF
TRBD1 TRBJ2-3 NA TRBV30 TGTGCCTGGGTTCCGACAGGGCCAGATACGCAGTATTTT CAWVPTGPDTQYF
NA TRBJ2-4 NA TRBV6-6 TGTGCCAGCAGTCCAGACCTAGCCAAAAACATACAGTACTTC CASSPDLAKNIQYF
TRBD1 TRBJ1-2 NA TRBV5-1 TGCGCCAGCAGCTCTCGACAGGGAGTGAACTATGGCTACACCTTC CASSSRQGVNYGYTF
TRBD2 TRBJ2-1 NA TRBV12-3/TRBV12-4 TGTGCCAGCAGTGGGCGACTAGCGGGGGGGCTGAATGAGCAGTTCTTC CASSGRLAGGLNEQFF
NA TRBJ1-2 NA TRBV6-1 TGTGCCAGCAGATACCCCCCCGGGGCTAACTATGGCTACACCTTC CASRYPPGANYGYTF
TRBD1 TRBJ1-2 few TRBV7-2 TGTGCCAGCAGCTTCCCGGGACAGGGAACGACTAACTATGGCTACACCTTC CASSFPGQGTTNYGYTF
NA TRBJ2-5 NA TRBV4-3 TGCGCCAGCAGCCAAGATGTGGGGGCCCAAGAGACCCAGTACTTC CASSQDVGAQETQYF
TRBD2 TRBJ2-1 NA TRBV6-1 TGTGCCAGCAGTGTTCAGCGGGGGGGCCTTGAGCAGTTCTTC CASSVQRGGLEQFF
NA TRBJ2-5 NA TRBV11-2 TGTGCCAGCAGCTGGGGACCTCAAGAGACCCAGTACTTC CASSWGPQETQYF
NA TRBJ2-7 NA TRBV7-2 TGTGCCAGCAGCTTAGGTGGGCGGGGTCTCTACGAGCAGTACTTC CASSLGGRGLYEQYF
NA TRBJ2-5 medium-sized TRBV18 TGTGCCAGCTCACCGCTAGAGGGCCAAGAGACCCAGTACTTC CASSPLEGQETQYF
TRBD1 TRBJ2-7 NA TRBV10-3 TGTGCCATCAGAAACGGACAGGGGTCCTACGAGCAGTACTTC CAIRNGQGSYEQYF
NA TRBJ1-5 NA TRBV30 TGTGCCTGGAGTGGGTGGAATCAGCCCCAGCATTTT CAWSGWNQPQHF
NA TRBJ2-2 few TRBV3-1 TGTGCCAGCAGCAGGCCTGGGGGCACCGGGGAGCTGTTTTTT CASSRPGGTGELFF
TRBD1 TRBJ2-1 NA TRBV20-1 TGCAGTGCTAGCCGGGACAGAAGGAATGAGCAGTTCTTC CSASRDRRNEQFF
NA TRBJ2-2 NA TRBV5-1 TGCGCCAGCAGCTTCTTTCTCGGGGAGCTGTTTTTT CASSFFLGELFF
NA TRBJ1-2 once TRBV29-1 TGCAGCGTTGACCGGAGTACTAACTATGGCTACACCTTC CSVDRSTNYGYTF
TRBD2 TRBJ2-5 NA TRBV27 TGTGCCAGCAGTTCACTAGCGGGGGGGCTAGAGACCCAGTACTTC CASSSLAGGLETQYF
NA TRBJ2-3 NA TRBV9 TGTGCCAGCAGCGTAGCCCCTAGCACAGATACGCAGTATTTT CASSVAPSTDTQYF
NA TRBJ1-1 NA TRBV4-1 TGCGCCAGCAGCCAAGATCGTCGCACAGGTGAAGCTTTCTTT CASSQDRRTGEAFF
TRBD1 TRBJ2-1 once TRBV7-2 TGTGCCAGCAGGGGGACAGGGGGCTCGGGGAGCTCCTACAATGAGCAGTTCTTC CASRGTGGSGSSYNEQFF
TRBD1 TRBJ1-1 few TRBV12-3/TRBV12-4 TGTGCCAGCAGCTCCTCCGCCTGGGACAGCTCCAAGTTCTTT CASSSSAWDSSKFF
NA TRBJ2-3 NA TRBV28 TGTGCCAGCAGGCCCCCCCGAGGGTTCACAGATACGCAGTATTTT CASRPPRGFTDTQYF
NA TRBJ1-3 NA TRBV5-6 TGTGCCAGCAGCACTGGGACTCCGGCGGGAAATACCATATATTTT CASSTGTPAGNTIYF
TRBD2 TRBJ2-1 NA TRBV7-9 TGTGCCAGCAGCCCAGGGAGGGGTTCCTACAATGAGCAGTTCTTC CASSPGRGSYNEQFF
NA TRBJ1-6 few TRBV6-5 TGTGCCAGCAGATTAGGTAGTGGGGCATCTAATTCACCCCTCCACTTT CASRLGSGASNSPLHF
TRBD1 TRBJ2-2 NA TRBV20-1 TGCAGTGCTAGGTTGCAGGGGGCGATAACCGGGGAGCTGTTTTTT CSARLQGAITGELFF
TRBD1 TRBJ1-4 once TRBV5-4 TGTGCCAGCAGCTCCATGGGGACAGCTAATGAAAAACTGTTTTTT CASSSMGTANEKLFF
TRBD1 TRBJ2-1 NA TRBV5-1 TGCGCCAGCAGCCCACTACCGGGACAGGGGATGAGCAATGAGCAGTTCTTC CASSPLPGQGMSNEQFF
NA TRBJ2-1 NA TRBV7-2 TGTGCCAGCATGACCGGCTATGAGCAGTTCTTC CASMTGYEQFF
NA TRBJ2-5 NA TRBV20-1 TGCAGTGCTAGAGCTGGGGGGGCCCGGGAGACCCAGTACTTC CSARAGGARETQYF
TRBD2 TRBJ2-1 NA TRBV5-3 TGTGCCAGAAGGATGGGACTAGCGGGGGAGTGTGAGCAGTTCTTC CARRMGLAGECEQFF
NA TRBJ2-3 NA TRBV29-1 TGCAGCGTTGTCAAGAGCTCAGGGTCAACGCAGTATTTT CSVVKSSGSTQYF
NA TRBJ2-7 NA TRBV28 TGTGCCAGCAGTACTATTCTTAACATCTACGAGCAGTACTTC CASSTILNIYEQYF
TRBD2 TRBJ2-5 once TRBV29-1 TGCAGCTCACAGCGCGGGGCTAGCGGGGGGGTCGGGACCCAGTACTTC CSSQRGASGGVGTQYF
NA TRBJ1-5 NA TRBV4-1 TGCGCCAGCAGCCAAGATCCGGGAAGGGAGCCCCAGCATTTT CASSQDPGREPQHF
NA TRBJ2-7 once TRBV20-1 TGCAGTGCTATTTGGGGCTACGAGCAGTACTTC CSAIWGYEQYF
TRBD2 TRBJ2-1 once TRBV30 TGTGCCTGGAGTGTATTAGCGGGGGGATACTACAATGAGCAGTTCTTC CAWSVLAGGYYNEQFF
NA TRBJ1-1 NA TRBV11-2 TGTGCCAGCAGCTTACGCTTCCGGGCTGGAGACACTGAAGCTTTCTTT CASSLRFRAGDTEAFF
TRBD2 TRBJ2-1 NA TRBV12-5 TGTGCTAGTGGTTTAGGACTAGCATGGGAGCAGTTCTTC CASGLGLAWEQFF
NA TRBJ1-3 NA TRBV5-1 TGCGCCAGCAGCATTGGGTCACCCTCTGGAAACACCATATATTTT CASSIGSPSGNTIYF
NA TRBJ2-5 NA TRBV10-3 TGTGCCATCAGTGAGCAGACAGCGTACCAAGAGACCCAGTACTTC CAISEQTAYQETQYF
NA TRBJ2-3 NA TRBV15 TGTGCCACCAGCAGAGTTATTCGACACGGGACAGATACGCAGTATTTT CATSRVIRHGTDTQYF